These T cell receptor beta chains were read from a single sample in a study of blood T cells in healthy people across ages. One entry per CDR3 protein results from TCRdb running MiXCR on the 5' RACE reads. The table lists around 1,000,000 distinct CDR3 sequences, approximately 25% of them singletons. These data were also reused for a study on T cells of mothers and their children.

The sequenced sample was blood. The origin of the receptors is a girl aged 2 to 10 in good health. Each CDR3 is given with its conserved first and last residue. A D gene is named only where the DNA matches it firmly. Rows may omit the clone size; those that give it use once, few, many or a size class.

TGTGCCAGCAGTAGCAGGGTAACCTCCTACGAGCAGTACTTC | CASSSRVTSYEQYF | 14 | TRBV2 | NA | TRBJ2-7 | NA
TGTGCCATCAGGAGGGGGCCTCAACCCCCCGAGACCCAGTACTTC | CAIRRGPQPPETQYF | 15 | TRBV10-3 | TRBD1 | TRBJ2-5 | few
TGCAGTGCTCGAGGACAGGGGAAGACTGAAGCTTTCTTT | CSARGQGKTEAFF | 13 | TRBV20-1 | TRBD1 | TRBJ1-1 | few
TGCGCCAGCAGTGAAACCATACACAATGAGCAGTTCTTC | CASSETIHNEQFF | 13 | TRBV10-1 | NA | TRBJ2-1 | once
TGTGCCAGCAGTTTGGGGCCACCGGCAGATACGCAGTATTTT | CASSLGPPADTQYF | 14 | TRBV27 | NA | TRBJ2-3 | NA
TGTGCCAGCAGCTTAGCGCCGAGAGGGACGAGCTCCTACAATGAGCAGTTCTTC | CASSLAPRGTSSYNEQFF | 18 | TRBV11-1 | NA | TRBJ2-1 | few
TGTGCCAGCAGCCGCACCCAGGAAGTTAATGAAAAACTGTTTTTT | CASSRTQEVNEKLFF | 15 | TRBV6-5 | NA | TRBJ1-4 | NA
TGTGCCAGCAGCCCCCTTGAAGAGGGGAGGGGCTGGCACAATGAGCAGTTCTTC | CASSPLEEGRGWHNEQFF | 18 | TRBV7-9 | TRBD2 | TRBJ2-1 | NA
TGCAGTGCTCGAGGGGACTTCTCAGATTCACCCCTCCACTTT | CSARGDFSDSPLHF | 14 | TRBV20-1 | NA | TRBJ1-6 | NA
TGTGCCAGCAATTGGGGCGAAGAAAACACCATATATTTT | CASNWGEENTIYF | 13 | TRBV7-9 | NA | TRBJ1-3 | NA
TGTGCCAGCAGCGTAGCGGTTATGAGCAATGAGCAGTTCTTC | CASSVAVMSNEQFF | 14 | TRBV9 | NA | TRBJ2-1 | few
TGCGCCAGCAGCCAAGATCGTCAGGGCCCCGGCAGCCACGAGCAGTACTTC | CASSQDRQGPGSHEQYF | 17 | TRBV4-3 | NA | TRBJ2-7 | NA
TGTGCCAGCAGCCTCCACCGGGACAAGCAGTTCTTC | CASSLHRDKQFF | 12 | TRBV11-2 | NA | TRBJ2-1 | few
TGTGCCAGCACCCCCCTCCTGGACAGGCTTCCCGGAGAGCAGTACTTC | CASTPLLDRLPGEQYF | 16 | TRBV28 | TRBD1 | TRBJ2-7 | NA
TGTGCCAGCAGGGATGTTGGGAATGGCTACACCTTC | CASRDVGNGYTF | 12 | TRBV6-5 | NA | TRBJ1-2 | few
TGTGCCACCAGCAGAGATAGGAGGGCCTACAATGAGCAGTTCTTC | CATSRDRRAYNEQFF | 15 | TRBV15 | NA | TRBJ2-1 | NA
TGTGCCAGCAGAAATACTCCCTCGTACATTCAGTACTTC | CASRNTPSYIQYF | 13 | TRBV2 | NA | TRBJ2-4 | many
TGTGCCAGCAGCGTGGGACAGAGCTCCTATAATTCACCCCTCCACTTT | CASSVGQSSYNSPLHF | 16 | TRBV9 | TRBD1 | TRBJ1-6 | few
TGTGCTAGTGCCCGCTCCGGAGCCAAAAACATTCAGTACTTC | CASARSGAKNIQYF | 14 | TRBV12-5 | NA | TRBJ2-4 | NA
TGTGCCAGCAGTGAACATTGGGGGTTCGAGCAGTACTTC | CASSEHWGFEQYF | 13 | TRBV6-1 | NA | TRBJ2-7 | NA
TGTGCCAGCAGCTTAATGCAGGGGACTGAAGCTTTCTTT | CASSLMQGTEAFF | 13 | TRBV11-2 | NA | TRBJ1-1 | NA
TGTGCCAGCAGCTTATCAGGGCCTAGCACAGATACGCAGTATTTT | CASSLSGPSTDTQYF | 15 | TRBV7-9 | NA | TRBJ2-3 | few
TGCGCCAGCAGCTCACTAGCGGGAGTATGGGAGACCCAGTACTTC | CASSSLAGVWETQYF | 15 | TRBV7-6 | TRBD2 | TRBJ2-5 | NA
TGCAGTGCTAGAGATGATTTGACTAGCGGGACTTTCTCTGCCTACGAGCAGTACTTC | CSARDDLTSGTFSAYEQYF | 19 | TRBV20-1 | TRBD2 | TRBJ2-7 | few
TGTGCCATCTCGGGGCAGGTCGAAGGTGAAGCTTTCTTT | CAISGQVEGEAFF | 13 | TRBV10-3 | NA | TRBJ1-1 | few
TGTGCCAGCAGCTTAGAACCGCCGGTGTACGAGCAGTACTTC | CASSLEPPVYEQYF | 14 | TRBV7-8 | NA | TRBJ2-7 | NA
TGCAGTGCTAGGCGGATAGCGGGAAACATTCAGTACTTC | CSARRIAGNIQYF | 13 | TRBV20-1 | TRBD2 | TRBJ2-4 | NA
TGTGCCACCCGGCCCTCGGGGCTCGAGACCCAGTACTTC | CATRPSGLETQYF | 13 | TRBV24-1 | NA | TRBJ2-5 | NA
TGTGCCAGCACCCATAGACAGGGCAATCAGCCCCAGCATTTT | CASTHRQGNQPQHF | 14 | TRBV5-5 | NA | TRBJ1-5 | NA
TGTGCCAGCAGCCCGGGGGGACTAGTCCAAGAGACCCAGTACTTC | CASSPGGLVQETQYF | 15 | TRBV7-9 | TRBD2 | TRBJ2-5 | many
TGTGCCAGCAGCCCTTCAACGCTAGCGGGAGACAATGAGCAGTTCTTC | CASSPSTLAGDNEQFF | 16 | TRBV7-8 | TRBD2 | TRBJ2-1 | few
TGTGCCAGCAGTTATTCATACAGGGGTGGGGCTTTCTTT | CASSYSYRGGAFF | 13 | TRBV6-5 | TRBD1 | TRBJ1-1 | few
TGTGCCAGCTCTCCGGGACTAGCGACTAGCACAGATACGCAGTATTTT | CASSPGLATSTDTQYF | 16 | TRBV9 | TRBD2 | TRBJ2-3 | few
TGTGCCAGCAAAACAGGAGATTCCTACAATGAGCAGTTCTTC | CASKTGDSYNEQFF | 14 | TRBV28 | NA | TRBJ2-1 | NA
TGCAGTGCTAGAGACCGCAGGGGTAATGAAAAACTGTTTTTT | CSARDRRGNEKLFF | 14 | TRBV20-1 | NA | TRBJ1-4 | NA
TGTGCCAGCAGCCCCACAGGGTCAGCTGAAGCTTTCTTT | CASSPTGSAEAFF | 13 | TRBV7-9 | NA | TRBJ1-1 | many
TGTGCCAGCAGTCCCAAACCCACCGTGAACACTGAAGCTTTCTTT | CASSPKPTVNTEAFF | 15 | TRBV12-3/TRBV12-4 | NA | TRBJ1-1 | NA
TGTGCCAGCAGCCTCCGCGTGAACGAGCAGTACTTC | CASSLRVNEQYF | 12 | TRBV7-9 | NA | TRBJ2-7 | many
TGTGCCAGCAGTCGACCTGACGGCTACACCTTC | CASSRPDGYTF | 11 | TRBV11-2 | NA | TRBJ1-2 | NA
TGTGCCAGCAGCTCGCTAGCGGGAGGAATAAAAAACATTCAGTACTTC | CASSSLAGGIKNIQYF | 16 | TRBV7-2 | TRBD2 | TRBJ2-4 | few
TGTGCCAGCAGCACACGGGTCAGGTCAGTTGATCAGCCCCAGCATTTT | CASSTRVRSVDQPQHF | 16 | TRBV21-1 | NA | TRBJ1-5 | NA
TGTGCCAGCAGCAACGCCCTACAGCGGAACTATGGCTACACCTTC | CASSNALQRNYGYTF | 15 | TRBV6-5 | NA | TRBJ1-2 | NA
TGCGCCAGCAGCCACACTTATCCAGGGGCGGACTACGAGCAGTACTTC | CASSHTYPGADYEQYF | 16 | TRBV4-1 | NA | TRBJ2-7 | NA
TGTGCCAGCAATCCAGGGGTTAGCGAGACCCAGTACTTC | CASNPGVSETQYF | 13 | TRBV2 | NA | TRBJ2-5 | few
TGTGCCAGCAGCTTTCAGGGATTTTATCAGCCCCAGCATTTT | CASSFQGFYQPQHF | 14 | TRBV5-6 | NA | TRBJ1-5 | NA
TGCAGCGTTGAATCCAGGGTAAACCGGGCCAAAAACACTGAAGCTTTCTTT | CSVESRVNRAKNTEAFF | 17 | TRBV29-1 | NA | TRBJ1-1 | few
TGTGCCATCAGTGAAAACAGACACTACGAGCAGTACTTC | CAISENRHYEQYF | 13 | TRBV10-3 | NA | TRBJ2-7 | few
TGCGCCAGCAGCCAAGATTCGGCTAGGTCGCGCAGGGAGCTGTTTTTT | CASSQDSARSRRELFF | 16 | TRBV4-1 | NA | TRBJ2-2 | NA
TGTGCCAGCAGTTACCTGTCAGACGCCTACGAGCAGTACTTC | CASSYLSDAYEQYF | 14 | TRBV12-3/TRBV12-4 | NA | TRBJ2-7 | few